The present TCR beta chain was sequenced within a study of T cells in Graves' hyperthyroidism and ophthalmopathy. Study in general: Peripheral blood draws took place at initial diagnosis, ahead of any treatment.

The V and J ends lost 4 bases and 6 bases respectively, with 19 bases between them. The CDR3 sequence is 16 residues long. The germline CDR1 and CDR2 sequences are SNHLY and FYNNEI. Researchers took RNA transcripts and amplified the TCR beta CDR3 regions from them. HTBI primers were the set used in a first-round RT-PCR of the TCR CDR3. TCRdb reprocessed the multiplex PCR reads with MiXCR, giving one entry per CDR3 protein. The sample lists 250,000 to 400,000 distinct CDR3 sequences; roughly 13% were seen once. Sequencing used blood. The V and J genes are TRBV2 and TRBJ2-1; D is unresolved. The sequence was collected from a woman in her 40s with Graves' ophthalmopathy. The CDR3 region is CASSAIRPFSLNEQFF. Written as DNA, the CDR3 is TGTGCCAGCAGTGCGATACGTCCCTTCAGTCTCAATGAGCAGTTCTTC.